At least ten counts were recorded for the clone carrying this TCR beta chain. Its target is unknown. Axillary draining lymph nodes of breast cancer patients supplied the node samples. The record originates from a study of breast tumors, draining lymph nodes, adjacent tissues. The germline V gene has CDR1 SGHRS and CDR2 YFSETQ. The CDR3 sequence is 13 residues long. V shed 3 bases and J shed 3 bases, with 8 bases lying between them. General study points: That most tumor T cells come from lymph nodes remained unproven. Compared with lymph nodes, tumors were less diverse; compared with nontumor tissue, more. The data were judged consistent with most tumor T cells coming from lymph node and expanding in tumor.

One entry per CDR3 protein results from TCRdb running MiXCR on the multiplex PCR reads. The sample contains 150,000 to 200,000 distinct CDR3 sequences, 30% to 35% of which appear only once. This TCR was recovered from a female donor with breast cancer. Some clones in this sample may be carry-over from other donors' samples. The chain employs TRBV5-1 and TRBJ2-3; D ambiguous. The sample consisted of axillary lymph node tissue. CDR3 DNA: TGCGCCAGCAGCTCAGAACTTACAGATACGCAGTATTTT. It codes for CASSSELTDTQYF.